This record covers a single T cell receptor (beta chain). Profiled with immunoSEQ multiplex PCR; TCRdb holds only in-frame clones, not every one. This repertoire shows 78,000 or so clones, approximately 86% found once; its top ten account for around 1%. V was cut by 2 bases and J by 7 bases, with 5 bases left in between. Germline V CDR1 and CDR2: SGHTA, FQGNSA. This CDR3 region has 12 residues. The data were taken from a study of radiotherapy plus CTLA-4 blockade in lung cancer. The chain uses TRBV7-2 and TRBJ1-4; D is perhaps TRBD1 (5 bases). This clonotype originated in a human donor with non-small cell lung cancer who had stable disease on radiotherapy plus ipilimumab. This specimen was peripheral blood, taken from a patient treated with radiotherapy plus ipilimumab. The CDR3 nucleotides read TGTGCCAGCAGCTTAACAGGTGAAAAACTGTTTTTT. It yields the protein CASSLTGEKLFF.